These 13 T cell receptor beta chains originate from one sample sequenced in a study of beta chain features in type 1 diabetes. Of the isolated RNA, all was reverse transcribed, and so the sequenced material was expressed TCRB transcripts. Using immunoSEQ multiplex PCR, the repertoire was profiled, and TCRdb retains in-frame clones only, with some absent. This sample has some 410,000 clones, with more than 9.5% found just once. Sequenced sample: naive CD4+ T cells from blood. These receptors originate from a woman under 30 in good health.

The chain joins TRBV9 to TRBJ2-3; D is undetermined. CDR3 length: 14 amino acids. V shed 2 bases and J shed 0 bases, with 7 bases lying between them. CDR1 and CDR2 from the germline V gene are SGDLS and YYNGEE. DNA of the CDR3: TGTGCCAGCAGCGTCCCGGCTAGCACAGATACGCAGTATTTT. Translating it yields CASSVPASTDTQYF.

This clone was counted a few times. J is TRBJ1-3 and V is TRBV9; D unresolved. The germline CDR1 and CDR2 sequences are SGDLS and YYNGEE. The CDR3 spans 14 residues. The V end was cut by 5 bases, the J end by 0 bases, with 9 bases between. The CDR3 loop is CASRPGVSGNTIYF. The CDR3 coding sequence is TGTGCCAGCAGACCGGGAGTCTCTGGAAACACCATATATTTT.

This clone was seen a few times. This sequence joins TRBV4-3 and TRBJ2-3, with TRBD1 matching 8 bases. Germline V gene data show CDR1 as LGHNA and CDR2 as YSLEER. This CDR3 region has 15 residues. The trim removed 4 bases at V and 4 bases at J, leaving 7 bases unmatched. CDR3 bases: TGCGCCAGCAGCCGCGGACAGGGTTTCGCAGATACGCAGTATTTT. Protein sequence: CASSRGQGFADTQYF.

The chain combines TRBV7-2 with TRBJ1-1, with unresolved D. This CDR3 has 11 residues. Germline V CDR1 and CDR2: SGHTA, FQGNSA. Trimming cost V 0 bases and J 11 bases, with 7 bases left between them. CDR3 residues: CASSLAGFAFF. Written as DNA, the CDR3 is TGTGCCAGCAGCTTAGCAGGTTTTGCTTTCTTT.

V usage is TRBV28 and J usage is TRBJ2-5; D tentatively reads TRBD1 or TRBD2 (5 bases each). Germline lookup yields CDR1 MDHEN and CDR2 SYDVKM. The CDR3 loop spans 15 amino acids. Deletions cut 5 bases from V and 5 bases from J, with 18 bases between. CDR3 amino acids: CASSTGAYLAETQYF. The CDR3 region has the DNA TGTGCCAGCAGTACCGGGGCCTATCTGGCGGAGACCCAGTACTTC. The variable domain in full, with the rest retrieved from reference TRBV28 and TRBJ2-5, is DVKVTQSSRYLVKRTGEKVFLECVQDMDHENMFWYRQDPGLGLRLIYFSYDVKMKEKGDIPEGYSVSREKKERFSLILESASTNQTSMYLCASSTGAYLAETQYFGPGTRLLVL.

This sequence joins TRBV28 and TRBJ1-2; 10 bases agree with TRBD1. CDR1 is MDHEN and CDR2 is SYDVKM in the germline V gene. The CDR3 is made up of 16 amino acids. V gave up 5 bases and J gave up 7 bases; unmatched junction bases: 13. The CDR3 DNA reads as TGTGCCAGCAGTCCCCCTGATACCGACAGGGGGCCTGGCTACACCTTC. Its protein product is CASSPPDTDRGPGYTF.

This chain links TRBV5-4 with TRBJ1-2; 7 nucleotides line up with TRBD1. The germline CDR1 and CDR2 sequences are SGHNT and YYREEE (reference sequence). Trimming removed 2 bases from V and 7 bases from J; junction bases left unmatched: 8. The CDR3 loop spans 14 amino acids. CDR3 region: CASSFNRGGSGYTF. As DNA, the CDR3 is TGTGCCAGCAGCTTTAACAGGGGAGGTTCTGGCTACACCTTC.

For this clone: Other nucleotide sequences from this sample produce the same CDR3. The rearrangement uses TRBV30 and TRBJ2-3; D gene unclear. The CDR3 contains 12 residues. The germline V gene has CDR1 GTSNPN and CDR2 SVGIG (reference sequence). The V end was cut by 3 bases, the J end by 0 bases, with 4 bases between. The CDR3 nucleotides read TGTGCCTGGAGCGGGAGCACAGATACGCAGTATTTT. It is translated as CAWSGSTDTQYF.

This clone was counted a few times. The chain combines TRBV29-1 with TRBJ2-1; unclear D gene. The ends were cut back, 3 bases at V and 6 bases at J, with 9 bases in the middle. Germline assignment: CDR1 SQVTM and CDR2 ANQGSEA. This CDR3 is 12 amino acids long. CDR3 sequence: CSVEAWGNEQFF. The CDR3 coding sequence is TGCAGCGTTGAGGCCTGGGGCAATGAGCAGTTCTTC.

This clone was seen a handful of times. The chain recombines TRBV7-8 with TRBJ1-5, with D tentatively TRBD1 (5 bases). Germline V lookup: CDR1 SGHVS, CDR2 FQNEAQ. V lost 1 base, J lost 2 bases, and 12 bases lay in between. The CDR3 spans 16 residues. The CDR3 DNA reads TGTGCCAGCAGCTTAGTGGCAGGGCTACGCAATCAGCCCCAGCATTTT. It codes for CASSLVAGLRNQPQHF.

CDR3 in DNA: TGTGCCAGCAGTTTAAAACCGACCCCGCTATATGGCTACACCTTC. Residues: CASSLKPTPLYGYTF. The gene calls are TRBV6-7 and TRBJ1-2; no firm D call. TRBV6-7 belongs to the ORF category, with a function that is uncertain. This CDR3 comprises 15 residues. Trimming cost V 4 bases and J 5 bases, with 17 bases left between them.

This clone was picked up a small number of times. The CDR3 region has the DNA TGTGCCATCAGTGTGGGGGATGAGCAGTTCTTC. Its translation: CAISVGDEQFF. This chain uses TRBV10-3 with TRBJ2-1; D tentatively reads TRBD1 or TRBD2 (5 bases each). Trimming cost V 4 bases and J 8 bases, with 6 bases left between them. The CDR3 loop spans 11 amino acids. Germline CDR1 and CDR2: ENHRY and SYGVKD.

This chain uses TRBV29-1 with TRBJ1-1; TRBD1 might be the D (5 bases). This CDR3 is built from 14 residues. CDR1 SQVTM and CDR2 ANQGSEA come from the germline V gene. With 3 bases removed from V and 3 bases from J, the gap between germline ends came to 14 bases. The CDR3: CSVDGGSRDTEAFF. CDR3 DNA: TGCAGCGTTGACGGCGGCTCCAGGGACACTGAAGCTTTCTTT.